The 14 T cell receptor beta chains below come from one sample, sequenced in a study of blood T cells in healthy people across ages. A sample-barcoded 5' primer and a J-beta primer mix were used in a second PCR of roughly 7 to 12 cycles. TCRdb re-called the 5' RACE reads with MiXCR, one entry per CDR3 protein. The sample lists fewer than 750,000 distinct CDR3 sequences, roughly half occurring once. The sequencing input was blood. All receptors come from a woman of 80 years or more in good health.

The sample holds many counts of this clonotype. The rearrangement uses TRBV5-1 and TRBJ2-1; TRBD2 aligns across 14 bases. J lost 4 bases, V lost 1 base, and 4 bases had no gene match. Germline lookup yields CDR1 SGHRS and CDR2 YFSETQ. The CDR3 totals 17 residues. This CDR3 reads CASSLRGTSGGYNEQFF. DNA of the CDR3: TGCGCCAGCAGCTTGCGTGGGACTAGCGGGGGTTACAATGAGCAGTTCTTC. Filled out from reference TRBV5-1 and TRBJ2-1, the complete variable domain reads KAGVTQTPRYLIKTRGQQVTLSCSPISGHRSVSWYQQTPGQGLQFLFEYFSETQRNKGNFPGRFSGRQFSNSRSEMNVSTLELGDSALYLCASSLRGTSGGYNEQFFGPGTRLTVL.

V and J are TRBV27 and TRBJ2-7; TRBD2 might be the D (5 bases). Germline CDR1 MNHEY, CDR2 SMNVEV (reference sequence). Trimming stripped 5 bases from V and 4 bases from J, with 21 bases between. This CDR3 is built from 16 residues. The CDR3 DNA sequence: TGTGCCAGCAGTCCCCGCCCGTTGGGCCTAGCTTACGAGCAGTACTTC. Translating gives CASSPRPLGLAYEQYF.

The chain uses TRBV5-1 and TRBJ2-2, with D maybe TRBD1 (6 bases). Germline-derived CDR1 and CDR2 are SGHRS and YFSETQ. The CDR3 is 19 amino acids. Trimming took off 4 bases at V and 0 bases at J, with 22 bases between the two ends. The CDR3 protein is CASSLVPRDTPPNTGELFF. CDR3 bases: TGCGCCAGCAGCCTAGTCCCCCGGGACACCCCTCCGAACACCGGGGAGCTGTTTTTT.

Regarding this clonotype: This may be a read error, as it is one base from a much larger clone. The chain employs TRBV20-1 and TRBJ2-1; TRBD2 matches 9 bases. The end of the DNA aligns better with TRBJ2-7, so the J call may be wrong. CDR1 is DFQATT, CDR2 SNEGSKA, per germline (reference sequence). The CDR3 spans 14 residues. The CDR3 loop reads CSASLLAGLNEQYF. The CDR3 DNA is TGCAGTGCTAGTCTCCTAGCGGGGCTCAATGAGCAGTACTTC.

This clonotype was picked up many times. CDR3 DNA sequence: TGTGCCAGCAGCTCGGGCTGGAATGAGCAGTTCTTC. Protein product: CASSSGWNEQFF. This chain joins TRBV6-2 or TRBV6-3 and TRBJ2-1; D unresolved. The CDR3 is 12 residues long. The V end lost 6 bases, the J end lost 7 bases, and 10 bases lay between the germline ends. Germline CDR1 is MNHEY and CDR2 is SVGEGT.

This clonotype was detected ten times or more. The chain uses TRBV29-1 and TRBJ1-1; no definite D call. The length of the CDR3 is 11 residues. V lost 4 bases and J 6 bases, leaving 9 bases between the germline ends. Germline CDR1 SQVTM, CDR2 ANQGSEA. As DNA, the CDR3 is TGCAGCGTTGGGGAGGGAGCTGAAGCTTTCTTT. Amino acids: CSVGEGAEAFF.

The chain links TRBV12-3 or TRBV12-4 to TRBJ2-5, with 8 bases aligning to TRBD2. The V and J ends lost 5 bases and 11 bases, in that order; junction bases with no gene match: 16. The CDR3 runs to 15 residues. The CDR3 DNA sequence: TGTGCCAGCAGTCCCTTAAGCCCCCGGGTAGCGGGACAGTACTTC. The encoded protein is CASSPLSPRVAGQYF.

This clonotype occurred many times. The V gene is TRBV15, the J gene TRBJ2-3, with no clear D. The CDR3 sequence is 14 residues long. From germline, CDR1 is LNHNV and CDR2 YYDKDF (reference sequence). Trimming removed 0 bases at V and 2 bases at J, with 6 bases between. CDR3 residues: CATSRERFTDTQYF. The CDR3 DNA reads as TGTGCCACCAGCAGAGAGCGGTTCACAGATACGCAGTATTTT.

The rearrangement joins TRBV12-3 or TRBV12-4 to TRBJ1-2, with 10 bases identical to TRBD1. The CDR3 has 15 residues. Trimming at V came to 8 bases and at J to 4 bases, leaving 10 bases not matched to a gene. The CDR3 sequence: CASARRGQGTYGYTF. The CDR3 DNA reads as TGTGCCAGCGCCCGGCGGGGACAGGGGACCTATGGCTACACCTTC.

This chain joins TRBV10-1 and TRBJ1-6, with 10 bases that match TRBD1. Germline CDR1 reads WNHNN; CDR2 reads SYGVQD (reference sequence). The trim removed 2 bases at V and 9 bases at J, leaving 4 bases unmatched. The CDR3 consists of 15 residues. CDR3 sequence reads: CASSERTGGSSPLHF. The CDR3 DNA reads TGCGCCAGCAGTGAGCGGACAGGGGGAAGTTCACCCCTCCACTTT.

A remark on this clonotype: A much bigger clone sits one base away, suggesting this may be a read error. The rearrangement uses TRBV4-2 and TRBJ2-4; possible D gene TRBD1, 6 bases. The end of the DNA fits TRBJ2-7 better, so the J call may be wrong. The CDR3 has 15 residues. The germline V gene has CDR1 LGHNA and CDR2 YNFKEQ. This CDR3 reads CASSPTNTGSCEQYF. CDR3 bases: TGTGCCAGCAGCCCTACAAACACAGGGAGCTGCGAGCAGTACTTC.

CDR3 residues: CASRTGTGAVEQYF. In DNA, the CDR3 is TGTGCCAGCAGAACCGGGACAGGGGCGGTTGAGCAGTACTTC. The genes are TRBV2 and TRBJ2-7; 10 bases align to TRBD1. The germline gives CDR1 SNHLY, CDR2 FYNNEI. The J segment lost 7 bases and the V segment lost 6 bases, leaving 9 bases of the junction unmatched. This CDR3 spans 14 amino acids.

A note on this clonotype: This could be a read error, since a much larger clone is one nucleotide away. This chain uses TRBV9 with TRBJ2-3; the D gene is possibly TRBD2 (6 bases). Germline CDR1 reads SGDLS; CDR2 reads YYNGEE. The CDR3 loop spans 16 amino acids. The CDR3: CASSVAGSERTDTRYF. CDR3 sequence (DNA): TGTGCCAGCAGCGTAGCCGGGAGCGAGCGCACAGATACGCGGTATTTT.

This clonotype has a handful of counts. A much bigger clone sits one base away, suggesting this may be a read error. The chain links TRBV10-3 to TRBJ2-1; 11 bases map to TRBD2. The germline V gene has CDR1 ENHRY and CDR2 SYGVKD. V shed 3 bases and J 8 bases; nucleotides not matched to a gene: 6. The CDR3 consists of 15 residues. CDR3 amino acids: CAISDPRSGRDEQFF. The CDR3 DNA reads as TGTGCCATCAGTGACCCTCGTAGCGGGAGGGATGAGCAGTTCTTC.